This T cell receptor beta chain emerged from a study of cytomegalovirus exposure and HLA in healthy donors. Turning to this clone: Its specificity is not known.

The CDR3 covers 15 residues. Germline V lookup: CDR1 SGHRS, CDR2 YFSETQ. The junction had 9 bases not matched to a gene; V was cut back by 7 bases and J by 4 bases. Researchers ran the PCR with 60 Vbeta and 13 Jbeta primers. The method was immunoSEQ multiplex PCR; TCRdb's version includes in-frame clones alone and lacks a portion of them. This table holds under 200,000 clones. Points from the study as a whole: Immune exposure information comprised only CMV serostatus. Analyzed later, association rates of TCRs varied across HLA loci, with DRB1 most and HLA-C fewest.

The chain joins TRBV5-1 to TRBJ2-3, with 10 bases lining up with TRBD1. Input material: PBMCs. This receptor was taken from a man aged 25-45 years in good health and CMV-seronegative. The DNA of the CDR3 is TGCGCCAGCTTTCTCGACAGGGGGCCTTCAGATACGCAGTATTTT. It yields the protein CASFLDRGPSDTQYF.